The 2 T cell receptor beta chains below were found in one sample sequenced in a study of synovial regulatory T cells in juvenile arthritis. The assay was immunoSEQ multiplex PCR, and TCRdb's table has in-frame clones only and misses some. This repertoire includes more than 7,500 clones. The material sequenced was Treg cells from blood. Subset specified: remaining (HLA-DR-negative) circulating blood Treg cells. The receptors derive from a donor younger than 30 with juvenile idiopathic arthritis.

The rearrangement joins TRBV7-9 to TRBJ2-7; TCRdb designates TRBD1, a call that cannot be tested without DNA. This CDR3 has 14 residues. The coding DNA is unavailable. The germline CDR1 and CDR2 sequences are SEHNR and FQNEAQ (reference sequence). CDR3 region: CASSLEGIPYEQYF.

V usage is TRBV18 and J usage is TRBJ2-3; absent DNA, TCRdb's TRBD1 call cannot be checked. Germline CDR1 is KGHSH and CDR2 is LQKENI. CDR3 length equals 17 residues. No DNA has been recorded. The CDR3 spells CASSLKPDRANTDTQYF.